This T cell receptor beta chain was observed in a study of shared clonotypes between healthy human individuals. Note on this clone: Its antigen is as yet unknown.

The table came from immunoSEQ multiplex PCR; TCRdb's copy has only in-frame clones and leaves some out. The sample has around 1.4 million clones, 97% to 99% seen once. The CDR3 has 15 residues. J was trimmed by 9 bases and V by 4 bases; bases with no gene match: 10. Looked up from germline, CDR1 is SGHRS and CDR2 is YFSETQ. Notes on the study in general: With a handful of donors compared, around 4.7% of naive CD4 clonotypes were shared.

This receptor was identified in a man aged 30-40 years in good health. The sample taken for sequencing was naive CD4+ T cells sorted from blood. Subset reported: CD45RA+ positively selected. The chain has TRBV5-1 and TRBJ2-1; 10 bases are a match to TRBD2. The CDR3 loop reads CASSGSGRASFEQFF. DNA of the CDR3: TGCGCCAGCAGCGGGAGCGGGAGGGCCTCTTTTGAGCAGTTCTTC.